The clone carrying this TCR beta chain occurred many times. The data originate from a study of neurological immune-mediated disorders. The CDR3 is made up of 13 amino acids. Trimming removed 6 bases at V and 4 bases at J, with 12 bases between. Germline V gene lookup returns CDR1 DFQATT and CDR2 SNEGSKA (reference sequence). Healthy controls consisted of blood bank volunteers in Maryland, USA. The cDNA was synthesized by means of template-switch 5'RACE, which was carried out with 10-nucleotide random UMIs. Each CDR3 protein is one row after TCRdb ran MiXCR on the 5' RACE reads. The sample shows roughly 56,000 distinct CDR3 sequences, about 10% of them seen only once.

Source material: PBMCs. The genes are TRBV20-1 and TRBJ2-2; tentative D call: TRBD2 (7 bases). This receptor was identified in a man aged 60-69 years in good health. The CDR3 protein is CSALRGATGELFF. CDR3 in DNA: TGCAGTGCCCTACGGGGGGCCACCGGGGAGCTGTTTTTT.